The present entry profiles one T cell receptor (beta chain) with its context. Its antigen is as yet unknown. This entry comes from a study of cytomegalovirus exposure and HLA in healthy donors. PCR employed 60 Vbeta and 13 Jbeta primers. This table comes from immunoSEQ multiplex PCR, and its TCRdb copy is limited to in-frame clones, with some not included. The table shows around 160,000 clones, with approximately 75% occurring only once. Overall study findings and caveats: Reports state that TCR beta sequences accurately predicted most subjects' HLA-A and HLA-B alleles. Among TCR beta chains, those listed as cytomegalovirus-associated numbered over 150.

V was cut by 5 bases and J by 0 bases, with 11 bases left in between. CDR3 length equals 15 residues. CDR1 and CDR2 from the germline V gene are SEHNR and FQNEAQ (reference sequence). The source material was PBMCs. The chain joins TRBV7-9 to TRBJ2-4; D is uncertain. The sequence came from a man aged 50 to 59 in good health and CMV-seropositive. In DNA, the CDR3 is TGTGCCAGCAGCGAACTAAGCATAGCCAAAAACATTCAGTACTTC. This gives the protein CASSELSIAKNIQYF. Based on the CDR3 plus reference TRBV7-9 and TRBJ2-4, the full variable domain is DTGVSQNPRHKITKRGQNVTFRCDPISEHNRLYWYRQTLGQGPEFLTYFQNEAQLEKSRLLSDRFSAERPKGSFSTLEIQRTEQGDSAMYLCASSELSIAKNIQYFGAGTRLSVL.